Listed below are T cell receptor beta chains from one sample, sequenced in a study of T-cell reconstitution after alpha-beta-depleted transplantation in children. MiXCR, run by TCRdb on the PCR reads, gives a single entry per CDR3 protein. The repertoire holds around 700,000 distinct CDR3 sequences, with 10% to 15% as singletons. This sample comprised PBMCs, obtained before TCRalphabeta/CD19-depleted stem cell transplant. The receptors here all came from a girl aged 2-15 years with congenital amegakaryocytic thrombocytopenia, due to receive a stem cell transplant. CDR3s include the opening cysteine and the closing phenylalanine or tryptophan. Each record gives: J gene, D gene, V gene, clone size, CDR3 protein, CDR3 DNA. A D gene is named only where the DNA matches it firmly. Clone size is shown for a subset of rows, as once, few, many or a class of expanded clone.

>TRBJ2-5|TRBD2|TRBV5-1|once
CASSLASLLAGEWETQYF
TGCGCCAGCAGCTTGGCCAGCCTCCTAGCGGGAGAGTGGGAGACCCAGTACTTC
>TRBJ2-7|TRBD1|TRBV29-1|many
CSVEDLRPDRGYEQYF
TGCAGCGTTGAAGATCTGCGCCCCGACAGGGGATACGAGCAGTACTTC
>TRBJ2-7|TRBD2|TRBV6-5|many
CASSRLAGRSYEQYF
TGTGCCAGCAGTAGACTAGCGGGAAGGTCCTACGAGCAGTACTTC
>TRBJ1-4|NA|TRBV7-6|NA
CASSLKPTTGGNEKLFF
TGTGCCAGCAGCCTAAAGCCGACGACGGGTGGTAATGAAAAACTGTTTTTT
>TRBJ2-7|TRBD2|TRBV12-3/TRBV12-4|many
CASSLIFGRSYEQYF
TGTGCCAGCAGTTTAATTTTCGGGAGGAGCTACGAGCAGTACTTC
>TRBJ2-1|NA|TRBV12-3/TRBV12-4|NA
CASRFSGTGYNEQFF
TGTGCCAGCAGATTTAGCGGCACTGGATACAATGAGCAGTTCTTC
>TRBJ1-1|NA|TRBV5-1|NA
CASRREVDTEAFF
TGCGCCAGCAGGAGGGAGGTGGACACTGAAGCTTTCTTT
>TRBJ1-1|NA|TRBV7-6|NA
CASTDSGGRAFF
TGTGCCAGCACCGATAGCGGGGGGAGGGCTTTCTTT
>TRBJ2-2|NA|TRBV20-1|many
CSARGQNTGELFF
TGCAGTGCTAGGGGACAGAACACCGGGGAGCTGTTTTTT
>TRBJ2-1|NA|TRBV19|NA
CASSMGAGFPLDEQFF
TGTGCCAGTAGTATGGGGGCGGGATTCCCTTTGGATGAGCAGTTCTTC
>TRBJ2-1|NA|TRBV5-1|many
CASVWGTEAYNEQFF
TGCGCCAGCGTATGGGGCACAGAAGCCTACAATGAGCAGTTCTTC
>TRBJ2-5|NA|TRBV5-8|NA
CASSLDRRLQETQYF
TGTGCCAGCAGCTTGGACAGGCGACTCCAAGAGACCCAGTACTTC
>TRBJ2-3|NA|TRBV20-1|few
CSARSGQGSTDTQYF
TGCAGTGCTAGAAGTGGTCAGGGCAGCACAGATACGCAGTATTTT
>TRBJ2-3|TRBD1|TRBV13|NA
CASSPRDRGSDTQYF
TGTGCCAGCAGCCCCCGGGACAGGGGGTCGGATACGCAGTATTTT
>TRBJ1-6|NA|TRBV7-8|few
CASSPLLRDNSPLHF
TGTGCCAGCAGCCCTCTCCTGAGGGATAATTCACCCCTCCACTTT
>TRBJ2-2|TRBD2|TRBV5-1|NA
CASSLPSGGTGELFF
TGCGCCAGCAGCTTGCCAAGCGGGGGAACCGGGGAGCTGTTTTTT
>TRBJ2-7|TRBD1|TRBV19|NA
CASSKRQGPYEQYF
TGTGCCAGTAGTAAGAGACAGGGACCCTACGAGCAGTACTTC
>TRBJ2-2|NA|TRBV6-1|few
CASNRGEIGSGELFF
TGTGCCAGCAATCGGGGCGAAATTGGCTCCGGGGAGCTGTTTTTT
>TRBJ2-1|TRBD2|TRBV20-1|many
CSAADSGRAYNEQFF
TGCAGTGCTGCCGATAGCGGGAGGGCCTACAATGAGCAGTTCTTC
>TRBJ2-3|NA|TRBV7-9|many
CASSPLGSVDTQYF
TGTGCCAGCAGCCCGTTAGGGTCTGTTGATACGCAGTATTTT
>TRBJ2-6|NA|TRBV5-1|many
CASSQSDILNSGANVLTF
TGCGCCAGCAGCCAGAGTGACATCCTGAACTCTGGGGCCAACGTCCTGACTTTC
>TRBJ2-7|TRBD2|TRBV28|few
CASNSLAGESYEQYF
TGTGCCAGCAACTCGCTAGCGGGAGAATCCTACGAGCAGTACTTC
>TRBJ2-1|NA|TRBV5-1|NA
CASSLDPPEQFF
TGCGCCAGCAGCTTAGACCCACCGGAGCAGTTCTTC
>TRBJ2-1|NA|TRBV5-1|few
CASSSPGAYGSYNEQFF
TGCGCCAGCAGCTCCCCCGGGGCTTACGGCTCCTACAATGAGCAGTTCTTC
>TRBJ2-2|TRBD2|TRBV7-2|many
CASKARLAGGSGGELFF
TGTGCCAGCAAAGCGCGACTAGCGGGAGGTTCTGGCGGGGAGCTGTTTTTT
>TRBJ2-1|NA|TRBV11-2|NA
CASSFGSTEQFF
TGTGCCAGCAGCTTTGGAAGTACTGAGCAGTTCTTC
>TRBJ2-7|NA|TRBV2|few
CASSAPGKHLYEQYF
TGTGCCAGCAGTGCTCCCGGAAAACATCTATACGAGCAGTACTTC
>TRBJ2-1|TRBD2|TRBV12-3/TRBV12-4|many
CASRYSGSMDNEQFF
TGTGCCAGCAGATATAGCGGGAGTATGGACAATGAGCAGTTCTTC
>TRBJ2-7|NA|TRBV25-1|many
CASSEMDSIYEQYF
TGTGCCAGCAGTGAAATGGACAGTATCTACGAGCAGTACTTC
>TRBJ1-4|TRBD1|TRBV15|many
CATSRDLGQGWEGEKLFF
TGTGCCACCAGCAGAGATTTGGGACAGGGATGGGAGGGCGAAAAACTGTTTTTT
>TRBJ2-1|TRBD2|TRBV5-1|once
CASSLPTSGSGEQFF
TGCGCCAGCAGCTTGCCTACTAGCGGGAGCGGCGAGCAGTTCTTC
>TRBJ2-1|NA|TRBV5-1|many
CASSSTGTLNEQFF
TGCGCCAGCAGCTCGACCGGGACGCTCAATGAGCAGTTCTTC
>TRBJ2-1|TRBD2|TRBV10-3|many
CATRGGPYEQFF
TGTGCCACCCGCGGGGGTCCATATGAGCAGTTCTTC
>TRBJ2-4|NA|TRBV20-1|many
CSAGRLDIQYF
TGCAGTGCTGGGAGATTGGACATTCAGTACTTC
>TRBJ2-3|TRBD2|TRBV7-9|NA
CASSSRLGSGRPDTQYF
TGTGCCAGCAGCTCCCGCCTCGGTAGCGGGAGACCAGATACGCAGTATTTT
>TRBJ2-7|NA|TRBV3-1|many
CASSQDLNTYEQYF
TGTGCCAGCAGCCAAGACTTGAATACCTACGAGCAGTACTTC
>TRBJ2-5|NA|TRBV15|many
CATSRVQGYLQETQYF
TGTGCCACCAGCAGAGTTCAGGGATACCTACAAGAGACCCAGTACTTC
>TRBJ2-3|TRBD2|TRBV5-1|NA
CASSLWGRAGDTQYF
TGCGCCAGCAGCTTGTGGGGGAGGGCCGGAGATACGCAGTATTTT
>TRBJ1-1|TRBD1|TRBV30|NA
CAWRTGTNTEAFF
TGTGCCTGGAGGACAGGGACGAACACTGAAGCTTTCTTT
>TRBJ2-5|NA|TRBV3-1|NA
CASSHMAEETQYF
TGTGCCAGCAGCCACATGGCCGAAGAGACCCAGTACTTC
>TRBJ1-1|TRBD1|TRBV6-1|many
CASSRQGAGTEAFF
TGTGCCAGCAGTAGACAGGGGGCGGGCACTGAAGCTTTCTTT
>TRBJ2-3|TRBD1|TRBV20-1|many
CSARGHPGQGAHGTDTQYF
TGCAGTGCTAGAGGCCACCCGGGACAGGGGGCCCATGGCACAGATACGCAGTATTTT
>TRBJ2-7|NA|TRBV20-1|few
CSAQRGPVYEQYF
TGCAGTGCTCAACGAGGGCCCGTTTACGAGCAGTACTTC
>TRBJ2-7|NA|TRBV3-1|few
CASSQDWMEQYF
TGTGCCAGCAGCCAAGATTGGATGGAGCAGTACTTC
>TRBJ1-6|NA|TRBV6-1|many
CASRIGGTFLSPLHF
TGTGCCAGCAGGATTGGCGGAACCTTTCTTTCACCCCTCCACTTT
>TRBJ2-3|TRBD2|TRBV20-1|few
CSATPASSGRTDTQYF
TGCAGTGCAACTCCCGCCTCTAGCGGGAGGACAGATACGCAGTATTTT
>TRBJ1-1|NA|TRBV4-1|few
CASSQGPLGGTEAFF
TGCGCCAGCAGCCAAGGACCTCTTGGGGGCACTGAAGCTTTCTTT
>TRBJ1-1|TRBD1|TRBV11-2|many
CASSLVGQGNTEAFF
TGTGCCAGCAGCTTAGTGGGACAGGGTAACACTGAAGCTTTCTTT
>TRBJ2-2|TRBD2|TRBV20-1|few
CSARVTSGRESGELFF
TGCAGTGCTAGAGTTACTAGCGGGAGGGAAAGCGGGGAGCTGTTTTTT
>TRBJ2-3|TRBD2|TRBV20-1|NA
CSADSGRALIADTQYF
TGCAGTGCTGATAGCGGGAGGGCTTTAATTGCAGATACGCAGTATTTT
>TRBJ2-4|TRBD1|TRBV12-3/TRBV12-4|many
CASSPGTGSIQYF
TGTGCCAGCAGCCCCGGGACAGGGTCCATTCAGTACTTC
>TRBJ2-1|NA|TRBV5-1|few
CASLPGPLGHNEQFF
TGCGCCAGCCTCCCCGGGCCCCTGGGTCACAATGAGCAGTTCTTC
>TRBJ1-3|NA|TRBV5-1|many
CASSIRDPGGTIYF
TGCGCCAGCAGCATACGGGACCCCGGAGGCACCATATATTTT
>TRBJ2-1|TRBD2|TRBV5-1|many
CASSLVAGVGYNEQFF
TGCGCCAGCAGCTTGGTAGCGGGGGTAGGCTACAATGAGCAGTTCTTC
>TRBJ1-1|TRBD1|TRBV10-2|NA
CASSETGTENTEAFF
TGCGCCAGCAGTGAGACCGGGACAGAGAACACTGAAGCTTTCTTT
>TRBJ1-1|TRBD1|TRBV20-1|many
CSAMPRGLGYTEAFF
TGCAGTGCAATGCCCAGGGGGCTCGGTTACACTGAAGCTTTCTTT
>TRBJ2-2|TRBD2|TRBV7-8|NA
CASSFRLAGVAGELFF
TGTGCCAGCAGCTTCCGACTAGCGGGAGTTGCCGGGGAGCTGTTTTTT
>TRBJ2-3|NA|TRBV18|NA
CASSRTGVRTDTQYF
TGTGCCAGCTCACGGACGGGGGTACGCACAGATACGCAGTATTTT
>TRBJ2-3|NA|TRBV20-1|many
CSARVGAPQYF
TGCAGTGCCAGGGTGGGAGCACCGCAGTATTTT